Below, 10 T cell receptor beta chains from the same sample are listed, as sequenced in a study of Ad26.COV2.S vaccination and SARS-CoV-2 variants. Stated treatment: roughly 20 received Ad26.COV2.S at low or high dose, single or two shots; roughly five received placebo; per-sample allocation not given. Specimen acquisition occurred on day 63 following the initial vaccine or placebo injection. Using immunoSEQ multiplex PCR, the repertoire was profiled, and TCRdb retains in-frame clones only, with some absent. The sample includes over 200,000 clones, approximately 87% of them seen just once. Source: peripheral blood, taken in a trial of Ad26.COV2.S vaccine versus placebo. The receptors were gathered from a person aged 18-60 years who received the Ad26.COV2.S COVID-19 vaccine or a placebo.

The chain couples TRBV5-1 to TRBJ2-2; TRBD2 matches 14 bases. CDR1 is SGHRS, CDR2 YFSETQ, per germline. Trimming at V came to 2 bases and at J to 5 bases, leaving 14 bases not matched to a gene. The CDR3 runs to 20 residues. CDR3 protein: CASSFTTGLAGERGTGELFF. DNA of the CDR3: TGCGCCAGCAGCTTCACAACGGGACTAGCGGGAGAGAGAGGAACCGGGGAGCTGTTTTTT.

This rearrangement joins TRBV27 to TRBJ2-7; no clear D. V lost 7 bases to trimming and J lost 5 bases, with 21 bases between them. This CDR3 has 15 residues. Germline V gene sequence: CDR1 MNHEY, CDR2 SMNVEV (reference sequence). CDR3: CASNKGPVPLHEQYF. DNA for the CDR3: TGTGCCAGCAATAAAGGGCCCGTACCTCTCCACGAGCAGTACTTC.

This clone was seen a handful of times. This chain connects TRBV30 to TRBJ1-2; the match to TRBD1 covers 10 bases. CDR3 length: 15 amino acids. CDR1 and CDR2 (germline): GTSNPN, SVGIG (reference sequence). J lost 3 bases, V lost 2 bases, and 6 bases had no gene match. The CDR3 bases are TGTGCCTGGAGTTTAGGACAGGGGGTTTACTATGGCTACACCTTC. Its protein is CAWSLGQGVYYGYTF.

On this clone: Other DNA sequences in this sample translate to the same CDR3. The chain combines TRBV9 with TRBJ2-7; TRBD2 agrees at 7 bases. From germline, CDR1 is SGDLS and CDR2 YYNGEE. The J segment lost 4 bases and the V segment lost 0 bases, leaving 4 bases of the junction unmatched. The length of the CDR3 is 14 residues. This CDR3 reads CASSVGGSLYEQYF. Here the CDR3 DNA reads TGTGCCAGCAGCGTAGGCGGGAGTCTGTACGAGCAGTACTTC.

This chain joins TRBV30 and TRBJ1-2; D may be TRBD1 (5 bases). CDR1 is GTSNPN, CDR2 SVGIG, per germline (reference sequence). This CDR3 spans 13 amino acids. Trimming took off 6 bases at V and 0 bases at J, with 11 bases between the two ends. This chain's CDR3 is CACPQGANYGYTF. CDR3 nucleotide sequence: TGTGCCTGCCCTCAGGGAGCTAACTATGGCTACACCTTC.

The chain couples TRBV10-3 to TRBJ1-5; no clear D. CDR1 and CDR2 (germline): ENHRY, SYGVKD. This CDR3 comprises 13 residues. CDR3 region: CVPRGDSNQPQHF. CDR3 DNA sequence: TGTGTCCCCCGCGGGGATAGCAATCAGCCCCAGCATTTT.

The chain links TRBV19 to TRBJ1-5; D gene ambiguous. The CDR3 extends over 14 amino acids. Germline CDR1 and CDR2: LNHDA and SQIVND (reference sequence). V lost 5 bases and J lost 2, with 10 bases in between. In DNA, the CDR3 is TGTGCCAGTAGTCCTTATTTAGGCAATCAGCCCCAGCATTTT. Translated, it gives CASSPYLGNQPQHF.

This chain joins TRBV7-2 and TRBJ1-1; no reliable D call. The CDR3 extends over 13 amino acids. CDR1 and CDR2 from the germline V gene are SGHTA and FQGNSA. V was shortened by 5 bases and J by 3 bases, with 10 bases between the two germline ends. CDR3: CASSLSRDTEAFF. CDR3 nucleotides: TGTGCCAGCAGCCTAAGCAGAGACACTGAAGCTTTCTTT.

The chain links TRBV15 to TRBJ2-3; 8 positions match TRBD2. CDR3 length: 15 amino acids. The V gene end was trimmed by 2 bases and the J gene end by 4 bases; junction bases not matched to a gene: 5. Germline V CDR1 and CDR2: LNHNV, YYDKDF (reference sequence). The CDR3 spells CATSRPGLVSDTQYF. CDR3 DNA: TGTGCCACCAGCAGACCGGGACTAGTCTCAGATACGCAGTATTTT.

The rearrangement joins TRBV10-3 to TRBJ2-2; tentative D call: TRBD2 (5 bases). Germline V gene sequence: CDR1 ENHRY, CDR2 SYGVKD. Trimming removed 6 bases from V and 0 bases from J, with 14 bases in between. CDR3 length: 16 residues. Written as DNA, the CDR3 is TGTGCCATCAGGGAGGTCGGACGGACGAACACCGGGGAGCTGTTTTTT. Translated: CAIREVGRTNTGELFF.